The 12 T cell receptor beta chains listed next were all sequenced from one sample in a study of T cell changes during pregnancy in multiple sclerosis. Assay used: immunoSEQ multiplex PCR; TCRdb lists only in-frame clones, some missing. This sample has around 35,000 clones; roughly nine tenths occur once, and the top ten carry 9.5% to 15%. The sequencing here drew on CD8+ T cells from peripheral blood mononuclear cells, taken in the first trimester of pregnancy. These receptors all stem from a female donor with multiple sclerosis, enrolled in a pregnancy study.

V gene TRBV19 combines with J gene TRBJ2-3; tentative D call: TRBD2 (5 bases). Germline V gives CDR1 LNHDA, CDR2 SQIVND (reference sequence). Trimming shortened V by 6 bases and J by 3 bases, and 19 bases separated the two germline ends. The CDR3 covers 16 residues. The CDR3 coding sequence is TGTGCCAGTAGCTCCCTTTATCCACCGGGGACAGATACGCAGTATTTT. Its translation is CASSSLYPPGTDTQYF.

CDR3 sequence (DNA): TGTGCCAGCAGTTTGAGGGCTAGCGGGAGTGGCGAGCAGTACTTC. As protein: CASSLRASGSGEQYF. V and J are TRBV28 and TRBJ2-7, with 10 bases lining up with TRBD2. The CDR3 runs 15 residues. Losses at the gene ends were 3 bases for V and 6 bases for J; bases not matched to a gene: 8. Germline V gives CDR1 MDHEN, CDR2 SYDVKM.

The chain joins TRBV7-8 to TRBJ2-7; possibly TRBD2 for D (5 bases). Germline loops: CDR1 SGHVS, CDR2 FQNEAQ. The CDR3 is made up of 13 amino acids. Deletions cut 5 bases from V and 2 bases from J, with 10 bases between. CDR3 residues: CASSPPGTYEQYF. In DNA, the CDR3 is TGTGCCAGCAGCCCCCCGGGGACCTACGAGCAGTACTTC.

In this sample, this clone turned up once. This chain links TRBV28 with TRBJ1-1; D is ambiguous. Germline CDR1 MDHEN, CDR2 SYDVKM. The CDR3 totals 16 residues. Deletions cut 5 bases from V and 0 bases from J, with 16 bases between. CDR3 nucleotides: TGTGCCAGCAGTCAACCGTCCGGGAGCCTGAACACTGAAGCTTTCTTT. Protein sequence: CASSQPSGSLNTEAFF. Full variable domain (remainder filled in from reference TRBV28 and TRBJ1-1): DVKVTQSSRYLVKRTGEKVFLECVQDMDHENMFWYRQDPGLGLRLIYFSYDVKMKEKGDIPEGYSVSREKKERFSLILESASTNQTSMYLCASSQPSGSLNTEAFFGQGTRLTVV.

The chain is built from TRBV27 and TRBJ1-5; D is ambiguous. This CDR3 has 15 residues. CDR1 and CDR2 (germline): MNHEY, SMNVEV (reference sequence). Trimming removed 5 bases at V and 2 bases at J, with 13 bases between. The chain's CDR3 is CASSGMSGGNQPQHF. The CDR3 DNA reads TGTGCCAGCAGTGGCATGTCCGGGGGCAATCAGCCCCAGCATTTT.

This clone was picked up one time. The V and J genes are TRBV19 and TRBJ2-5; TRBD2 matches 11 bases. From germline, CDR1 is LNHDA and CDR2 SQIVND (reference sequence). V shed 7 bases, J shed 4 bases, and the junction held 8 bases outside the gene matches. This CDR3 contains 15 residues. The CDR3 nucleotides read TGTGCCAGTACCTTAGCGGGAGGGCCGGGAGAGACCCAGTACTTC. Translation gives CASTLAGGPGETQYF.

This sequence joins TRBV27 and TRBJ1-1; the D gene is possibly TRBD1 (6 bases). Germline CDR1 is MNHEY and CDR2 is SMNVEV (reference sequence). The CDR3 spans 13 residues. Trimming took 2 bases from V and 5 from J, leaving 9 bases between them. CDR3 in DNA: TGTGCCAGCAGTTTAGGGGGCCCAACTGAAGCTTTCTTT. Amino acids: CASSLGGPTEAFF.

The CDR3: CASRDRTVSSGHYGYTF. The CDR3, as DNA: TGTGCCAGCAGGGACAGGACAGTTTCCTCCGGGCATTATGGCTACACCTTC. The rearrangement links TRBV2 to TRBJ1-2, with 7 bases lining up with TRBD1. The CDR3 is 17 residues long. J gave up 5 bases and V 6 bases, and 18 bases lay outside the gene matches. Germline V gene sequence: CDR1 SNHLY, CDR2 FYNNEI. The full variable domain, completed using reference TRBV2 and TRBJ1-2, is EPEVTQTPSHQVTQMGQEVILRCVPISNHLYFYWYRQILGQKVEFLVSFYNNEISEKSEIFDDQFSVERPDGSNFTLKIRSTKLEDSAMYFCASRDRTVSSGHYGYTFGSGTRLTVV.

The rearrangement uses TRBV28 and TRBJ1-2; D might be TRBD1 (5 bases). V lost 4 bases, J lost 3 bases, and 9 bases lay in between. The CDR3 loop spans 13 amino acids. Germline CDR1 is MDHEN and CDR2 is SYDVKM. The CDR3 nucleotides read TGTGCCAGCAGTTCCGGGGGGGACTATGGCTACACCTTC. Its protein product is CASSSGGDYGYTF.

This chain joins TRBV4-1 and TRBJ2-1; TRBD2 matches 8 bases. Germline loops: CDR1 MGHRA, CDR2 YSYEKL. This CDR3 is built from 16 residues. Germline trimming cut 4 bases from V and 8 bases from J; bases unmatched to any gene: 13. The CDR3 DNA is TGCGCCAGCAGCCGAGAGACTAGCGTGAAAGCCGATGAGCAGTTCTTC. Translating gives CASSRETSVKADEQFF.

This chain joins TRBV27 and TRBJ2-5; possibly TRBD2 for D (5 bases). This CDR3 is built from 13 residues. Germline V gene lookup returns CDR1 MNHEY and CDR2 SMNVEV (reference sequence). V was trimmed by 5 bases and J by 2 bases, leaving 9 bases between them. CDR3 nucleotide sequence: TGTGCCAGCAGTCCGGGATTTCAAGAGACCCAGTACTTC. Its translation is CASSPGFQETQYF.

The chain couples TRBV19 to TRBJ2-7, with 9 bases that match TRBD1. J was trimmed by 3 bases and V by 5 bases; bases with no gene match: 5. CDR1 and CDR2 from the germline V gene are LNHDA and SQIVND (reference sequence). This CDR3 is built from 14 residues. This CDR3 reads CASSFGTGNYEQYF. The CDR3 DNA reads TGTGCCAGTAGTTTTGGGACAGGGAACTACGAGCAGTACTTC.